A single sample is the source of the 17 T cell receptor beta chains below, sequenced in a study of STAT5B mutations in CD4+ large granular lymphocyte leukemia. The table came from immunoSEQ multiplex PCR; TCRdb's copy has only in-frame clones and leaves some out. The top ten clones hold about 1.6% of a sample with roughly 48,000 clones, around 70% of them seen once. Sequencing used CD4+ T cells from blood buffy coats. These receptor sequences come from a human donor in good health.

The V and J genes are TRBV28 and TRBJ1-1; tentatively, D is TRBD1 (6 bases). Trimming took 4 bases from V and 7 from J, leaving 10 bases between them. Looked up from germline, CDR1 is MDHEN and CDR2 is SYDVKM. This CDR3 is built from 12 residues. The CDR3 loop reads CASSSYRDEAFF. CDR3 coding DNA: TGTGCCAGCAGTTCCTACAGGGATGAAGCTTTCTTT.

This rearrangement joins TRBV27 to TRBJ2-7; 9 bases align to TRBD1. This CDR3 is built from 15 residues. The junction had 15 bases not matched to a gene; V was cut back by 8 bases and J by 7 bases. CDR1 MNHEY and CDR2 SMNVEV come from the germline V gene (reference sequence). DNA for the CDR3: TGTGCCAGCGGACCCGGGACAGGGAAGGGGTGGGAGCAGTACTTC. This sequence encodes CASGPGTGKGWEQYF.

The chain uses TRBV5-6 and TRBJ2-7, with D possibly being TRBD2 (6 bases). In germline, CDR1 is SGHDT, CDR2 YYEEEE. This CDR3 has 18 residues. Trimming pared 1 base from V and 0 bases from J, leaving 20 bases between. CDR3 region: CASSLLGGPKIHSYEQYF. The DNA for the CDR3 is TGTGCCAGCAGCTTGCTCGGAGGGCCGAAAATCCACTCCTACGAGCAGTACTTC. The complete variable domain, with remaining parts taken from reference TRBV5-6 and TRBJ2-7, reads DAGVTQSPTHLIKTRGQQVTLRCSPKSGHDTVSWYQQALGQGPQFIFQYYEEEERQRGNFPDRFSGHQFPNYSSELNVNALLLGDSALYLCASSLLGGPKIHSYEQYFGPGTRLTVT.

DNA for the CDR3: TGCGCCAGCAGTCCGGAACCGGACAGGGGGCCTCGCGGCGGCAATCAGCCCCAGCATTTT. It encodes CASSPEPDRGPRGGNQPQHF. This chain joins TRBV23-1 and TRBJ1-5; the match to TRBD1 covers 11 bases. TRBV23-1 is filed as an ORF, its function uncertain. There are 20 residues in the CDR3. The V gene end was trimmed by 4 bases and the J gene end by 2 bases; junction bases not matched to a gene: 16.

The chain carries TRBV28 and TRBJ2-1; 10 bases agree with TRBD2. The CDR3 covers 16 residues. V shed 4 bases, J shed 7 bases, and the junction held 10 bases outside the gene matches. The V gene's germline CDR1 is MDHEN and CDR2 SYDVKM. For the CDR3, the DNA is TGTGCCAGCAGTTCCGCCGGGACTAGCGCCCAAAATGAGCAGTTCTTC. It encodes CASSSAGTSAQNEQFF. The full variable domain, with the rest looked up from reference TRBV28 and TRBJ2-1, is DVKVTQSSRYLVKRTGEKVFLECVQDMDHENMFWYRQDPGLGLRLIYFSYDVKMKEKGDIPEGYSVSREKKERFSLILESASTNQTSMYLCASSSAGTSAQNEQFFGPGTRLTVL.

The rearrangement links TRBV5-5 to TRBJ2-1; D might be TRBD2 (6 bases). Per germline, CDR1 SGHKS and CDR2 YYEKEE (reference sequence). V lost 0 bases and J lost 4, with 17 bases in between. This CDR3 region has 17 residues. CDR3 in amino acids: CASSLGVGGRWYNEQFF. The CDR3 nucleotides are TGTGCCAGCAGCTTGGGGGTCGGAGGGAGGTGGTACAATGAGCAGTTCTTC.

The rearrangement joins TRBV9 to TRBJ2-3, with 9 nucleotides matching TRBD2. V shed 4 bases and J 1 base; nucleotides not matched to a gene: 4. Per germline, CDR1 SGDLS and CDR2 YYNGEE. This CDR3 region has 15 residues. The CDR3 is CASSPAGGRTDTQYF. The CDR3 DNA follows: TGTGCCAGCAGCCCAGCGGGGGGCCGCACAGATACGCAGTATTTT.

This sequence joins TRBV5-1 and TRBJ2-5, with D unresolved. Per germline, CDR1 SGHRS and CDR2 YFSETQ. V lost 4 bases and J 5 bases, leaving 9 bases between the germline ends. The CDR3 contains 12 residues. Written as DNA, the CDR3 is TGCGCCAGCAGCACGGACGCGGAGACCCAGTACTTC. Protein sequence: CASSTDAETQYF.

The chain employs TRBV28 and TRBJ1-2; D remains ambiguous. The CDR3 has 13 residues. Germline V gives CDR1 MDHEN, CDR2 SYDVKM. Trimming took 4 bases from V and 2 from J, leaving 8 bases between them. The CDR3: CASSSIVNYGYTF. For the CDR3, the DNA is TGTGCCAGCAGTTCCATAGTAAACTATGGCTACACCTTC.

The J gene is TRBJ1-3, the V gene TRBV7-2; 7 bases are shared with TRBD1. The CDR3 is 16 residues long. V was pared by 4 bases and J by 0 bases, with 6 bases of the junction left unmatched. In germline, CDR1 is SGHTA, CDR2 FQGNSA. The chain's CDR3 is CASSSTGTVSGNTIYF. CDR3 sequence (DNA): TGTGCCAGCAGCTCAACCGGGACAGTCTCTGGAAACACCATATATTTT.

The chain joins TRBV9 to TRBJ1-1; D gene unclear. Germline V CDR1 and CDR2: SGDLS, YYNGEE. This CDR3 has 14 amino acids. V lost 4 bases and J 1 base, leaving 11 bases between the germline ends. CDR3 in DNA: TGTGCCAGCAGCTGGGTCGGGGAGAACACTGAAGCTTTCTTT. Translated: CASSWVGENTEAFF.

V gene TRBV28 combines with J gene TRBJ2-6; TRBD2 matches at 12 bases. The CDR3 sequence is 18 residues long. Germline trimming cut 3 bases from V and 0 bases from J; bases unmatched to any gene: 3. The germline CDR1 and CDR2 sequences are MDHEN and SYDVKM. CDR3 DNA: TGTGCCAGCAGTTTTCGGACTAGCGGGGACTCTGGGGCCAACGTCCTGACTTTC. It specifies CASSFRTSGDSGANVLTF. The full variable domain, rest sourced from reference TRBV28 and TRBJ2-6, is DVKVTQSSRYLVKRTGEKVFLECVQDMDHENMFWYRQDPGLGLRLIYFSYDVKMKEKGDIPEGYSVSREKKERFSLILESASTNQTSMYLCASSFRTSGDSGANVLTFGAGSRLTVL.

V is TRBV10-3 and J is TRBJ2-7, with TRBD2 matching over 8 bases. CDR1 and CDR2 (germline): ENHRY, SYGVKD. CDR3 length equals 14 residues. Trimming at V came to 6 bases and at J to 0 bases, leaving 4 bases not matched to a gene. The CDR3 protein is CAIRISGNSYEQYF. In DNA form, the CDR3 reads TGTGCCATCAGGATTAGCGGGAACTCCTACGAGCAGTACTTC.

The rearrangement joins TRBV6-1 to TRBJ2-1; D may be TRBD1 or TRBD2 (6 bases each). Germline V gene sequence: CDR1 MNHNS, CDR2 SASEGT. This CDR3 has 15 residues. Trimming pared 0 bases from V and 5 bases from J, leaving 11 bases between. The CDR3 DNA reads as TGTGCCAGCAGTGAAGCCCTCGGGGGCAACAATGAGCAGTTCTTC. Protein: CASSEALGGNNEQFF.

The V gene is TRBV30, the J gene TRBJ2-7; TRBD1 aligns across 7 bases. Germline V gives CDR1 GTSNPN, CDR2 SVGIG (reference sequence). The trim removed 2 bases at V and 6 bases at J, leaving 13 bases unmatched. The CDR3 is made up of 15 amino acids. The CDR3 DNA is TGTGCCTGGAGTAAACCGAACCCTAGGACAGGCGAGCAGTACTTC. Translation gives CAWSKPNPRTGEQYF. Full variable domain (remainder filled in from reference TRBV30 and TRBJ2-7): SQTIHQWPATLVQPVGSPLSLECTVEGTSNPNLYWYRQAAGRGLQLLFYSVGIGQISSEVPQNLSASRPQDRQFILSSKKLLLSDSGFYLCAWSKPNPRTGEQYFGPGTRLTVT.

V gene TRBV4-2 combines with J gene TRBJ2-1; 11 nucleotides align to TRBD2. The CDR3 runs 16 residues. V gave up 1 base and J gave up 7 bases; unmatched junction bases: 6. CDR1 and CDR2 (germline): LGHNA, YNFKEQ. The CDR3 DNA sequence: TGTGCCAGCAGCCAAGTTAGCGGGGGGGCCGGGAATGAGCAGTTCTTC. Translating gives CASSQVSGGAGNEQFF.

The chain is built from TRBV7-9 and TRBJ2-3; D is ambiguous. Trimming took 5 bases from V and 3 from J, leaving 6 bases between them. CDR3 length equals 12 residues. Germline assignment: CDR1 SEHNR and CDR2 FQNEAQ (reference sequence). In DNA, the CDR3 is TGTGCCAGCAGCACCGGGACAGATACGCAGTATTTT. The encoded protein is CASSTGTDTQYF.